These T cell receptor beta chains were read from a single sample in a study of radiation and T cells in renal cell carcinoma. Assay used: immunoSEQ multiplex PCR; TCRdb lists only in-frame clones, some missing. The data hold about 150,000 clones, with about nine tenths observed a single time. The material was blood, obtained from a patient whose treatment included radiotherapy and nephrectomy. The receptors shown here come from a woman aged 50 to 60 with renal cell carcinoma. Both conserved end residues are part of each CDR3. D genes are given only for firm matches. Some rows mark clone size as missing; the rest say once, few, many or name a class of expanded clone.

TRBJ1-1 NA TRBV9 NA TGTGCCAGCACGGGGGGTGGGGGCACTGAAGCTTTCTTT CASTGGGGTEAFF
TRBJ2-3 NA TRBV5-1 NA TGCGCCAGCAGCATCAGGGATACGCAGTATTTT CASSIRDTQYF
TRBJ2-5 NA TRBV6-6 NA TGTGCCAGCAGAAGAGGGCCCGTACAAGAGACCCAGTACTTC CASRRGPVQETQYF
TRBJ2-7 NA TRBV7-9 NA TGTGCCAGCAGCTTAGCTTCGGGGGCAGGGATGACGATTGGCGAGCAGTACTTC CASSLASGAGMTIGEQYF
TRBJ1-1 NA TRBV5-5 NA TGTGCCAGCAGCTTGGTAGGGGGGTTCGGTGAAGCTTTCTTT CASSLVGGFGEAFF
TRBJ1-2 NA TRBV5-1 NA TGCGCCAGCAGCTTGGGGCAGGAGATCTATGGCTACACCTTC CASSLGQEIYGYTF
TRBJ2-1 NA TRBV18 TRBD2 TGTGCCAGCTCGGGACTAGCGGGGGGGTACAATGAGCAGTTCTTC CASSGLAGGYNEQFF
TRBJ2-5 NA TRBV7-2 TRBD2 TGTGCCAGCAGCTTAGCCCTAGTCTCTAGCGGGGGGGCCCAATTGTACTTC CASSLALVSSGGAQLYF
TRBJ1-2 once TRBV6-1 TRBD1 TGTGCCAGCAGTACAATGGCGACAGGGGACTATGGCTACACCTTC CASSTMATGDYGYTF
TRBJ2-3 NA TRBV7-9 NA TGTGCCAGCATCCCATTAGGGGTGAAAGATACGCAGTATTTT CASIPLGVKDTQYF
TRBJ1-1 few TRBV30 NA TGTGCCTGGAGTCTGAACACTGAAGCTTTCTTT CAWSLNTEAFF
TRBJ2-3 NA TRBV6-5 NA TGTGCCAGCAGTTTACACCGGGACCCCCGTACGGATACGCAGTATTTT CASSLHRDPRTDTQYF
TRBJ1-1 once TRBV7-2 NA TGTGCCAGCAGCTTGGACAGTGAAGCTTTCTTT CASSLDSEAFF
TRBJ1-3 NA TRBV28 NA TGTGCCAGCAGCCAAACAGGGTCTGGAAACACCATATATTTT CASSQTGSGNTIYF